This TCR beta chain stems from a study of cytotoxic CD8 clonotypes in ibrutinib-treated CLL. The assay was immunoSEQ multiplex PCR, and TCRdb's table has in-frame clones only and misses some. The table shows over 200,000 clones, with 60% to 80% occurring only once. Germline V gene sequence: CDR1 MNHEY, CDR2 SVGAGI. The CDR3 is made up of 13 amino acids. Between the trimmed V and J ends, which lost 2 bases and 9 bases, there was a span of 11 bases. General study points: Public clonotypes were seen rarely and were contracted or stable on treatment. While tracking circulating CD8+ T-cell counts, baseline clonality exceeded that of age-matched healthy donors.

Details on this clone: Its matching antigen is unknown.

V is TRBV6-5 and J is TRBJ1-3; D gene uncertain. The sample was PBMCs, taken after 12 months of ibrutinib treatment. The source is a human donor with chronic lymphocytic leukemia. The CDR3 region has the DNA TGTGCCAGCAGTTACCAGACGGCGGGCACCATATATTTT. Translated: CASSYQTAGTIYF.